This T cell receptor (beta chain) originates from a study of T cells after yellow fever vaccination (dated 2019 in TCRdb). Context from the whole study: The SMART-Seq v4 Ultra Low Input RNA kit was used to prepare libraries from fractions with low cell numbers. To follow T-cell clones before and after primary and booster YFV17D yellow fever vaccination, bulk TCR alpha and beta repertoires were sequenced over time. Two healthy male donors, one aged 18 to 30 and one aged 30 to 40 years, made up the cohort. Bulk PBMC replicates and cell subsets were isolated from blood drawn at multiple timepoints before and after both primary and secondary immunization.

As for this clonotype: This clone's antigen is unknown. Base-call qualities are not available, and no considerably larger clone is one nucleotide away.

Between the V and J ends, shortened by 6 bases and 1 base respectively, the junction contains 12 bases. From a lookup of the germline V gene (reference sequence), CDR1 and CDR2 are SEHNR and FQNEAQ. From the cysteine through the phenylalanine, the CDR3 covers 14 amino acids. Only the CDR3 region is kept as DNA, spanning 42 bases read in frame from base 1. In light of the paper, this sample's treatment or condition label describes: live attenuated yellow fever vaccine strain. PBMCs were isolated from peripheral blood using a standard Ficoll-Paque protocol. Dynabeads CD4 and CD8 positive selection kits were used to isolate the CD4 and CD8 T-cell fractions. RNA was extracted with TriZol from bulk PBMCs, CD4 and CD8 fractions, and dextramer-positive and dextramer-negative fractions. General conclusions and limits of the study: FACS-sorted repertoires could contain abundant contaminating clonotypes from the bulk population, so computational filtering was required. The study included only two donors, which limits how far the findings can be generalized. A small fraction of clonotypes appeared in both the CD4 and CD8 compartments, likely as a result of convergent recombination. Most clones expanded after primary vaccination (approximately 96% of CD4 and approximately 90% of CD8) were re-detected after the booster, suggesting that broad memory maintenance occurred. The secondary T-cell response was found to be weaker but faster than the primary response, with a peak reached on day 5 rather than on day 15.

The reads were generated on an Illumina NovaSeq 6000. TCR cDNA was synthesized by 5'RACE template switching, which introduced a universal primer site and unique molecular identifiers. cDNA synthesis was primed from both the TCR alpha and TCR beta constant segments. Libraries were amplified in two PCR steps, with sample barcodes and sequencing adapters added in the second step. Sequencing of libraries was performed on Illumina HiSeq 2500 (2x100 bp) or NovaSeq (2x150 bp). The authors' analysis ran thus. MIGEC was used to demultiplex reads and collapse the reads into UMI consensus sequences, and MiXCR was used for V(D)J alignment. Vaccine-responding clonotypes were identified with edgeR using replicate PBMC samples, with FDR below 0.01 and a log2 fold change above 5 up to day 15 being required. Each bulk clonotype was labeled CD4 or CD8 based on which sequenced repertoire, CD4 or CD8, contained the clonotype at higher abundance. TCRdb trimmed the raw reads at Q25, called clones with MiXCR and kept productive beta chains. Rows with one shared CDR3 protein collapse into an entry with the most common genes and DNA. TCRdb, rather than the study authors, made the V and J calls. The sample has approximately 170,000 distinct CDR3 sequences on record, around 10% of them singletons. The biggest ten clones account for 35% to 45% of the sample.

This clonotype was obtained from a man between 18 and 29 years old who received the YFV17D yellow fever vaccine. This specimen was CD8+ T cells sorted from PBMCs, taken 15 days after the yellow fever booster vaccination. The sequence joins TRBV7-9 to TRBJ1-1; the D gene is unclear. The bases are TGTGCCAGCAGGTCGTTGGCAGCGAACACTGAAGCTTTCTTT. It translates to CASRSLAANTEAFF.